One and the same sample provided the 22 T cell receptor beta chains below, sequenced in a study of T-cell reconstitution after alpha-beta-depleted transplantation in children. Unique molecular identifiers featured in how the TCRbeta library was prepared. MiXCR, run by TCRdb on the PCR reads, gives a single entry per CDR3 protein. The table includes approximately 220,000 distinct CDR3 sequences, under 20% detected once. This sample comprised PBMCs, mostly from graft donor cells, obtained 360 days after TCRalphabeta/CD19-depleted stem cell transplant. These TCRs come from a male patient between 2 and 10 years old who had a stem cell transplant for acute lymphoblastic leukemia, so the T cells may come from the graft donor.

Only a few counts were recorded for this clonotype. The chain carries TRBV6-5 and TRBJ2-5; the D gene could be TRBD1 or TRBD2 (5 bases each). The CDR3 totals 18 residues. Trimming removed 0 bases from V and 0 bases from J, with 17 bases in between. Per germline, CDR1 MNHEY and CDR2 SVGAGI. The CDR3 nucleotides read TGTGCCAGCAGTTACTCGTCCGGGACGGCTCCGTACCAAGAGACCCAGTACTTC. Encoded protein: CASSYSSGTAPYQETQYF.

The CDR3 bases are TGCGCCAGCAGCCCACCCGGGTCCCTTGAAGCTTTCTTT. Translation: CASSPPGSLEAFF. The gene calls are TRBV5-1 and TRBJ1-1, with D uncertain. Germline CDR1 SGHRS, CDR2 YFSETQ. The CDR3 is 13 amino acids. The ends were cut back, 4 bases at V and 7 bases at J, with 14 bases in the middle. Supplemented by reference TRBV5-1 and TRBJ1-1, the full variable domain reads KAGVTQTPRYLIKTRGQQVTLSCSPISGHRSVSWYQQTPGQGLQFLFEYFSETQRNKGNFPGRFSGRQFSNSRSEMNVSTLELGDSALYLCASSPPGSLEAFFGQGTRLTVV.

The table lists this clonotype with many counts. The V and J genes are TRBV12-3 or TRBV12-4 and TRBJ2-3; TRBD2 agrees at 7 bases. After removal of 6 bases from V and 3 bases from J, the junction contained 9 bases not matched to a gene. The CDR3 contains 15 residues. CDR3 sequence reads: CASSPWEGGTDTQYF. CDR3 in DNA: TGTGCCAGCAGCCCCTGGGAGGGTGGTACAGATACGCAGTATTTT.

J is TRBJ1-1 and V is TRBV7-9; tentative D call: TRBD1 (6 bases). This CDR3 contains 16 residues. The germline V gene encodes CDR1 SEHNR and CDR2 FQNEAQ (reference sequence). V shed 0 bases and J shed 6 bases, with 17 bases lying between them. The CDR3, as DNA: TGTGCCAGCAGCTTAGCGCCCGGGGGCAGGGCCCCTGAAGCTTTCTTT. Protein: CASSLAPGGRAPEAFF. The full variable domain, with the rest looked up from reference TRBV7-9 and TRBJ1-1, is DTGVSQNPRHKITKRGQNVTFRCDPISEHNRLYWYRQTLGQGPEFLTYFQNEAQLEKSRLLSDRFSAERPKGSFSTLEIQRTEQGDSAMYLCASSLAPGGRAPEAFFGQGTRLTVV.

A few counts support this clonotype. The CDR3 protein is CASSLTGDYQETQYF. Here the CDR3 DNA reads TGTGCCAGCAGCCTGACCGGGGACTACCAAGAGACCCAGTACTTC. The rearrangement uses TRBV5-6 and TRBJ2-5, with a possible D match to TRBD2 (6 bases). V was trimmed by 4 bases and J by 0 bases, leaving 13 bases between them. This CDR3 comprises 15 residues. Per the germline V gene, CDR1 is SGHDT and CDR2 is YYEEEE.

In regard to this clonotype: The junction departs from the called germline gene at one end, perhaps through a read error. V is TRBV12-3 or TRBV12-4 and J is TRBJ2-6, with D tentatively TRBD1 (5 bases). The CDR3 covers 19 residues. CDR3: CTSSLEFRAKGKGANVLTF. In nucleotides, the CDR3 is TGTACCAGCAGTTTAGAATTTCGGGCTAAGGGGAAAGGGGCCAACGTCCTGACTTTC.

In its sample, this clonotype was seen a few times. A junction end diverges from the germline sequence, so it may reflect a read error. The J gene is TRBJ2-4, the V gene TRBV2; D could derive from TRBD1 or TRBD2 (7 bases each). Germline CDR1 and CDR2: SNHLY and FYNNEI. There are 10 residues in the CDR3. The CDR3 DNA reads TGTGCCAGCAGCGACAGGGAGGGAGGGTTC. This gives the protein CASSDREGGF.

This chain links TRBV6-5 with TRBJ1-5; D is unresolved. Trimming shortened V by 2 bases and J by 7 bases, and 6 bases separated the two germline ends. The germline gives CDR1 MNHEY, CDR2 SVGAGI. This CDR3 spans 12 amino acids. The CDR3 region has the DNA TGTGCCAGCAGTTACGCGAACCAGCCCCAGCATTTT. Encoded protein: CASSYANQPQHF.

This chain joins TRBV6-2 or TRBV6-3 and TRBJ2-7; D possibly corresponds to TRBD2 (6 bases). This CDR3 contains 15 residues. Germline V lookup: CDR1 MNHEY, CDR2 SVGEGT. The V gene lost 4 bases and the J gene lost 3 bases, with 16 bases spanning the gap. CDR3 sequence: CASSFRRGINYEQYF. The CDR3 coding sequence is TGTGCCAGCAGTTTTAGACGCGGGATAAACTACGAGCAGTACTTC.

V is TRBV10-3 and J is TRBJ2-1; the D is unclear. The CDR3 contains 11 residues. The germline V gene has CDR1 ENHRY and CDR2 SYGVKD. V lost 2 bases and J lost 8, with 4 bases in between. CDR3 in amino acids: CAISEGDEQFF. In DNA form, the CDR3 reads TGTGCCATCAGTGAGGGGGATGAGCAGTTCTTC.

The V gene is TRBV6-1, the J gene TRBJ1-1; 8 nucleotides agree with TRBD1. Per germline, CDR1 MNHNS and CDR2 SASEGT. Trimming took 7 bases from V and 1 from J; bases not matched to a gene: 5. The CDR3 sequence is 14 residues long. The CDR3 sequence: CASTSGQGNTEAFF. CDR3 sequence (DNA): TGTGCCAGCACCTCCGGACAGGGGAACACTGAAGCTTTCTTT.

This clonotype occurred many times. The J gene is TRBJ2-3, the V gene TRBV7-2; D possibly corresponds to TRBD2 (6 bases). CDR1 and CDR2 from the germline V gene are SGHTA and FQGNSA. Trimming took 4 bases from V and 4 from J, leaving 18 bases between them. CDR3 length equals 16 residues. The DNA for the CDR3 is TGTGCCAGCAGCTCTAGGGTGGGCCGGGGGTCAGATACGCAGTATTTT. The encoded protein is CASSSRVGRGSDTQYF.

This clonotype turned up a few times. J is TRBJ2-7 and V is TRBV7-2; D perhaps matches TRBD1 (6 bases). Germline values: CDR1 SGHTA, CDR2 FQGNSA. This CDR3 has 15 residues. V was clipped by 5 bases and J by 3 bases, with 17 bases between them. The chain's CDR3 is CASSPDPGHYYEQYF. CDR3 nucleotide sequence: TGTGCCAGCAGCCCCGACCCGGGACACTACTACGAGCAGTACTTC.

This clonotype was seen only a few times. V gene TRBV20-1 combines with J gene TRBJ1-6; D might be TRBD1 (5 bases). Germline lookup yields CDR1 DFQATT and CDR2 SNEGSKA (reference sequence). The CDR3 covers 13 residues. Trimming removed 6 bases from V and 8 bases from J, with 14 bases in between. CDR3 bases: TGCAGTGCACACACGGGGACCGATTCACCCCTCCACTTT. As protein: CSAHTGTDSPLHF.

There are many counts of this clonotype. CDR3 DNA: TGTGCCAGCAGTGTCCCGACAGGAGGGTACTTC. Amino acid sequence: CASSVPTGGYF. The chain has TRBV6-4 and TRBJ2-7; TRBD1 is a possible D gene (6 bases). V was pared by 4 bases and J by 12 bases, with 13 bases between. Germline lookup yields CDR1 MRHNA and CDR2 SNTAGT. The CDR3 spans 11 residues.

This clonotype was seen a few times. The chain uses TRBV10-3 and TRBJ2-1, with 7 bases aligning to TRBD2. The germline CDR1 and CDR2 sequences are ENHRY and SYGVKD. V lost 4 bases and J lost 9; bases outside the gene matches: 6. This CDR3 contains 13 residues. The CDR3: CAISVGTMAEQFF. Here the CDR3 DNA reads TGTGCCATCAGTGTAGGGACTATGGCTGAGCAGTTCTTC.

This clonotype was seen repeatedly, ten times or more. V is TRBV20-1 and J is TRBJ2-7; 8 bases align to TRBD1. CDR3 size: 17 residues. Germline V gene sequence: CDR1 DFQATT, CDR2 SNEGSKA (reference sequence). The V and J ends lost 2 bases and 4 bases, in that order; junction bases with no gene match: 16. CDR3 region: CSARPVDRGIYVYEQYF. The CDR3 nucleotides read TGCAGTGCTAGACCCGTAGACAGGGGCATTTACGTTTACGAGCAGTACTTC.

The CDR3, as DNA: TGCGCCAGCAGCCCCGGGGGCACGGGAGAGACCCAGTACTTC. It translates to CASSPGGTGETQYF. The genes are TRBV5-1 and TRBJ2-5; D may match TRBD1 or TRBD2 (6 bases each). The CDR3 runs 14 residues. V gave up 4 bases and J gave up 4 bases, with 14 bases separating them. The germline CDR1 and CDR2 sequences are SGHRS and YFSETQ.

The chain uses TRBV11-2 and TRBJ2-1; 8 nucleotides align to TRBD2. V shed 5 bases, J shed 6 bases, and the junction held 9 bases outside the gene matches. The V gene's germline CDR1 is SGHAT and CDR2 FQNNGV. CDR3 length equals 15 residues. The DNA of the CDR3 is TGTGCCAGCAGCGCCAATCCCGGGACTAGCAATGAGCAGTTCTTC. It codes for CASSANPGTSNEQFF.

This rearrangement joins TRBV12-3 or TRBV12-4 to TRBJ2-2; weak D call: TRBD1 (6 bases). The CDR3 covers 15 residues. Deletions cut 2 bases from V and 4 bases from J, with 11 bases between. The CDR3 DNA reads TGTGCCAGCAGTTTAATGGGGGCCAGCACCGGGGAGCTGTTTTTT. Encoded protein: CASSLMGASTGELFF.

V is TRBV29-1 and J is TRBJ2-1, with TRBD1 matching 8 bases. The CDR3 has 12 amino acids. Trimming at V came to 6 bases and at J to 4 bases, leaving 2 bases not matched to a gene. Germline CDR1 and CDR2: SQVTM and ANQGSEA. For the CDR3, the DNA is TGCAGCGTCCGGACAGGGTACAATGAGCAGTTCTTC. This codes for CSVRTGYNEQFF.

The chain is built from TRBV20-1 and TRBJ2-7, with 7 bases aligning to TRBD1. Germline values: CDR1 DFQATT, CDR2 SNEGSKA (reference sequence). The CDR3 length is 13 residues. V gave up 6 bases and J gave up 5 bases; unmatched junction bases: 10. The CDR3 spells CSAPTGARNEQYF. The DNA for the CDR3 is TGCAGTGCACCCACAGGGGCAAGGAACGAGCAGTACTTC.